This is a list of T cell receptor beta chains from one sample in a study of tumor-infiltrating lymphocytes in primary liver carcinoma. Using its own MiXCR run on the multiplex PCR reads, TCRdb lists one record per CDR3 protein. The table lists over 250,000 distinct CDR3 sequences, 50% to 60% of them singletons. The sequenced material came from peripheral blood. Every receptor here comes from a woman in her twenties or thirties with primary liver carcinoma and hepatitis B virus infection. Both conserved end residues are part of each CDR3. A D gene is named only where the DNA matches it firmly. Only part of the rows carry a size: once, few, many, or a class if the clone is expanded.

>TRBJ2-1|TRBV24-1|-|TRBD1
TGTGCCACCAGTGACTCCGGGACAGGGAAAGACAATGAGCAGTTCTTC
CATSDSGTGKDNEQFF
>TRBJ2-2|TRBV20-1|-|-
TGCAGTGCTAGGCTGGCTAGTGTAACCGGGGAGCTGTTTTTT
CSARLASVTGELFF
>TRBJ2-5|TRBV5-6|-|TRBD1
TGTGCCAGCAGCCCGCTGGACAGGGGAGACGAGACCCAGTACTTC
CASSPLDRGDETQYF
>TRBJ2-7|TRBV15|-|-
TGTGCCACCAGCAGAGGGAGAAATTACGAGCAGTACTTC
CATSRGRNYEQYF
>TRBJ2-7|TRBV6-2/TRBV6-3|few|-
TGTGCCAGCAGTCCCAAGATGCGACTAGTTCGTAAGCAGTACTTC
CASSPKMRLVRKQYF
>TRBJ2-3|TRBV6-6|-|TRBD1
TGTGCCAGCGGTAGAGGGGGCTTGGTGGCGGATACGCAGTATTTT
CASGRGGLVADTQYF
>TRBJ2-2|TRBV11-2|-|TRBD2
TGTGCCAGCAGCTTACTACTAGCGGGAGGCACCGGGGAGCTATTTTTT
CASSLLLAGGTGELFF
>TRBJ2-5|TRBV12-3/TRBV12-4|many|-
TGTGCCAGCAGGGAGGGAGAGACCCAGTACTTC
CASREGETQYF
>TRBJ1-6|TRBV11-2|-|-
TGTGCCTGCAGTTTTCGACCAGGAGGGAATTCACCCCTCCACTTT
CACSFRPGGNSPLHF
>TRBJ2-7|TRBV11-2|-|TRBD1
TGTGCCAGCAGCTTAGGCGGACAGGGGCGCCACGAGCAGTACTTC
CASSLGGQGRHEQYF
>TRBJ2-7|TRBV12-3/TRBV12-4|-|-
TGTGCCAGCAGTCCCTCGACGGCCGAGGACTACGAGCAGTACTTC
CASSPSTAEDYEQYF
>TRBJ2-5|TRBV6-6|-|-
TGTGCCAGTAGTTACTCAGGACAGCAAGAGACCCAGTACTTC
CASSYSGQQETQYF
>TRBJ2-1|TRBV11-2|-|TRBD2
TGTGCCAGCAGGCCGGGACTAGTAGATGAGCAGTTCTTC
CASRPGLVDEQFF
>TRBJ1-5|TRBV6-1|few|-
TGTGCCAGCAGTGGGCCGTCGGGTAGCAATCAGCCCCAGCATTTT
CASSGPSGSNQPQHF
>TRBJ1-6|TRBV4-1|few|-
TGCGCCAGCAGCCAAGATAGGGGGAGTTGGAATTCACCCCTCCACTTT
CASSQDRGSWNSPLHF
>TRBJ2-5|TRBV12-3/TRBV12-4|-|-
TGTGCCAGCAGTTTAACCAGGGGCTCCGTCTGGGTGGAGACCCAGTACTTC
CASSLTRGSVWVETQYF
>TRBJ2-5|TRBV5-1|once|TRBD2
TGCGCCAGCAGCTCGACTAGCGGGAGGGAAGAGACCCAGTACTTC
CASSSTSGREETQYF
>TRBJ1-5|TRBV11-2|-|-
TGTGCCAGCAGCTTAGGGACATGGGATAATCAGCCCCAGCATTTT
CASSLGTWDNQPQHF
>TRBJ1-3|TRBV4-2|-|-
TGTGCCAGCAGCCAAATTTTTTTCTCTGGAAACACCATATATTTC
CASSQIFFSGNTIYF
>TRBJ2-7|TRBV29-1|-|TRBD1
TGCAGCGTCCGACAGGGTAGGAACGAGCAGTACTTC
CSVRQGRNEQYF